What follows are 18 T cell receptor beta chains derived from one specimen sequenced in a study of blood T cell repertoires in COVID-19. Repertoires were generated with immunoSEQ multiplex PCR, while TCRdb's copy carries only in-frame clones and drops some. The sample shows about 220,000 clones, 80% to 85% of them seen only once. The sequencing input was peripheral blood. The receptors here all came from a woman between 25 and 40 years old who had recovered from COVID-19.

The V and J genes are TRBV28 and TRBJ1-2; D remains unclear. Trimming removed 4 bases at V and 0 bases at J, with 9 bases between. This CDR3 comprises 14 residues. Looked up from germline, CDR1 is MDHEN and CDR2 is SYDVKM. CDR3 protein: CASSSADTNYGYTF. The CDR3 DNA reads TGTGCCAGCAGTTCAGCGGATACTAACTATGGCTACACCTTC.

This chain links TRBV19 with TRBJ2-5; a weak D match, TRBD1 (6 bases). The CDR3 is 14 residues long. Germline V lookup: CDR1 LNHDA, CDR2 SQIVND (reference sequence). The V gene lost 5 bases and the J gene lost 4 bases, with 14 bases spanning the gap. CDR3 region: CASSWSGDTETQYF. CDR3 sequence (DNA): TGTGCCAGTAGTTGGAGTGGGGACACAGAGACCCAGTACTTC.

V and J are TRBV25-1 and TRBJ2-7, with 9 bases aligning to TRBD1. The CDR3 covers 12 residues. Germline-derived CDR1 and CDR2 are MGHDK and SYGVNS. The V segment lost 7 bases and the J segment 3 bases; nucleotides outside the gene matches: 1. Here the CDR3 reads CASTGQGYEQYF. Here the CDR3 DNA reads TGTGCCAGCACGGGACAGGGCTACGAGCAGTACTTC.

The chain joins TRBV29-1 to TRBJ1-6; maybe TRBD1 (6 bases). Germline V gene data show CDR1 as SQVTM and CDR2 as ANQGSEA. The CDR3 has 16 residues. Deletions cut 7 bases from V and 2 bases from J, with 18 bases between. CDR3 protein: CSAALAGTPYNSPLHF. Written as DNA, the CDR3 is TGCAGCGCTGCCCTTGCCGGGACACCCTATAATTCACCCCTCCACTTT.

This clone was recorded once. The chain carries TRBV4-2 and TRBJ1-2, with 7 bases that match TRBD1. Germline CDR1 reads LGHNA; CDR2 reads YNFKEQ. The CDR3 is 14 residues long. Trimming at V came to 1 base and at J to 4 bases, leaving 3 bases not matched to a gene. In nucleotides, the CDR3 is TGTGCCAGCAGCCAAGGGGGGGACAGCTATGGCTACACCTTC. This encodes CASSQGGDSYGYTF.

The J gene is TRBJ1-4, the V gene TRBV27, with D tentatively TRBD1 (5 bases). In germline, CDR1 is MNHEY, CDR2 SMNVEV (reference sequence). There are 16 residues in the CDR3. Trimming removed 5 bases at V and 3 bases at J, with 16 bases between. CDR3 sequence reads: CASSRAGRAANEKLFF. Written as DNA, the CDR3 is TGTGCCAGCAGTAGGGCAGGGAGGGCAGCTAATGAAAAACTGTTTTTT.

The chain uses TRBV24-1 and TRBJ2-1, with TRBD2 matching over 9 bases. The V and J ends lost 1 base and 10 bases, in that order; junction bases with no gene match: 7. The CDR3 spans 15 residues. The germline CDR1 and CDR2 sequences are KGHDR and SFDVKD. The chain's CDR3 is CATSDFGLAGQEQFF. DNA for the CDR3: TGTGCCACCAGTGATTTCGGCCTAGCGGGACAAGAGCAGTTCTTC.

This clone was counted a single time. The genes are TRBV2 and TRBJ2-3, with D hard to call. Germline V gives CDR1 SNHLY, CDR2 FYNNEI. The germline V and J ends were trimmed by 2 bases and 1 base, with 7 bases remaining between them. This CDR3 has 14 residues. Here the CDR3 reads CASSELEGTDTQYF. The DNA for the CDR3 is TGTGCCAGCAGTGAACTTGAGGGCACAGATACGCAGTATTTT.

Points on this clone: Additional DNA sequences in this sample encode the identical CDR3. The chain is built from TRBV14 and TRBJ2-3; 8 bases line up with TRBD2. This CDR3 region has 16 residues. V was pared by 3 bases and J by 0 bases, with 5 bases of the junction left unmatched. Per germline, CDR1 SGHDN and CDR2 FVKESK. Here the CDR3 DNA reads TGTGCCAGCAGCCAGGGGTCTAGCGGGAGCACAGATACGCAGTATTTT. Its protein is CASSQGSSGSTDTQYF.

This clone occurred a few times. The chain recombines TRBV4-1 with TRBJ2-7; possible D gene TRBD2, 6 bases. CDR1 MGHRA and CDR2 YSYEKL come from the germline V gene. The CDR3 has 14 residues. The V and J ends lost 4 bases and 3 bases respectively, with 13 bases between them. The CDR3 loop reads CASSRAGGDYEQYF. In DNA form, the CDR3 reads TGCGCCAGCAGCCGGGCAGGAGGGGACTACGAGCAGTACTTC.

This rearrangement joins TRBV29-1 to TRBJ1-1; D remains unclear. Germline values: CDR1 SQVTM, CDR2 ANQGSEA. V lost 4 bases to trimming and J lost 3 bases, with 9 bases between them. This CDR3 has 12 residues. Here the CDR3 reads CSVVPGDTEAFF. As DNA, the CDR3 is TGCAGCGTTGTCCCGGGTGACACTGAAGCTTTCTTT. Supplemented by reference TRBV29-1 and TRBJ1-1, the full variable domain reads SAVISQKPSRDICQRGTSLTIQCQVDSQVTMMFWYRQQPGQSLTLIATANQGSEATYESGFVIDKFPISRPNLTFSTLTVSNMSPEDSSIYLCSVVPGDTEAFFGQGTRLTVV.

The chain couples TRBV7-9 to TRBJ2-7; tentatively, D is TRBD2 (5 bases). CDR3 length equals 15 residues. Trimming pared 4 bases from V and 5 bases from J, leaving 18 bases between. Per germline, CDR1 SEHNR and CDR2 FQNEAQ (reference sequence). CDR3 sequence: CASSYTGSMVHEQYF. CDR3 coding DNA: TGTGCCAGCAGCTATACGGGATCTATGGTCCACGAGCAGTACTTC.

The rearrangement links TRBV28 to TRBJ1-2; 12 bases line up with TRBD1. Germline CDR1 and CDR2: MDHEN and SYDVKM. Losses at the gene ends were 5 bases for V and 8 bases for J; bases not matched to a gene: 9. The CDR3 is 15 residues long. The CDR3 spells CASSEGTGGVDGYTF. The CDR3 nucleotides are TGTGCCAGCAGTGAAGGGACAGGGGGCGTTGACGGCTACACCTTC.

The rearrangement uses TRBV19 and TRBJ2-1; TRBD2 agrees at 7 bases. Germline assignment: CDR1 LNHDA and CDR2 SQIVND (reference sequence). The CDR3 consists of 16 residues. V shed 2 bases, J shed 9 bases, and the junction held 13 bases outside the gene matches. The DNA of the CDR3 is TGTGCCAGTAGTATATTATCAAACGGGAGGCCGGGTGAGCAGTTCTTC. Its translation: CASSILSNGRPGEQFF.

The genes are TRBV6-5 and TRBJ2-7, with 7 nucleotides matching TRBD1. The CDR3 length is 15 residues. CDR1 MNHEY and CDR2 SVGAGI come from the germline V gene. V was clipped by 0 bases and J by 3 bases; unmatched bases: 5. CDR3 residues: CASSYSPGQFYEQYF. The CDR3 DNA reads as TGTGCCAGCAGTTACTCCCCGGGACAGTTCTACGAGCAGTACTTC.

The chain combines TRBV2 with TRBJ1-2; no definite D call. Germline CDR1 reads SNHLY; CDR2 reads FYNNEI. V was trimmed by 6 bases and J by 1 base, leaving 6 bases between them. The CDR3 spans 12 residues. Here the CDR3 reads CASRQINYGYTF. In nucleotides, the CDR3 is TGTGCCAGCAGACAAATTAACTATGGCTACACCTTC.

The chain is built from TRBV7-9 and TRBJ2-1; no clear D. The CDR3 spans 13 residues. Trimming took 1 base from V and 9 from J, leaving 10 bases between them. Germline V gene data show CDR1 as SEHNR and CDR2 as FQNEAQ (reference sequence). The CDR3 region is CASSLGSRSEQFF. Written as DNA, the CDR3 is TGTGCCAGCAGCTTAGGTTCCAGAAGTGAGCAGTTCTTC.

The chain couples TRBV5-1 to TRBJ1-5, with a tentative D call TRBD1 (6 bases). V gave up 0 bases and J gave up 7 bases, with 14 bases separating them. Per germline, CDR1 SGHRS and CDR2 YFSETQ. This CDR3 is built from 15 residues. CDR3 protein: CASSLGGGRLQPQHF. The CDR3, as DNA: TGCGCCAGCAGCTTGGGCGGGGGCCGGCTCCAGCCCCAGCATTTT.